This T cell receptor (beta chain) was recovered during a study of blood T cell repertoires in COVID-19. Study as a whole: Samples taken during acute and convalescent COVID-19 were collected in the United States, Italy and Spain. Sources were T cells, B-cell-depleted T cells, or PBMCs; the material itself was cDNA or gDNA.

Libraries were prepared by immunoSEQ multiplex PCR; TCRdb keeps only in-frame clonotypes and omits some of them. The sample contains about 110,000 clones, more than 75% of which appear only once. Germline V lookup: CDR1 LNHDA, CDR2 SQIVND (reference sequence). The CDR3 sequence is 14 residues long. Trimming took off 11 bases at V and 1 base at J, with 15 bases between the two ends. The source of this sequence is a woman aged 50 to 60 with acute or convalescent COVID-19. The material sequenced was peripheral blood. J is TRBJ1-5 and V is TRBV19; D remains ambiguous. The CDR3 spells CAGGGRRSNQPQHF. In DNA, the CDR3 is TGTGCCGGAGGAGGCAGAAGGAGCAATCAGCCCCAGCATTTT.